The 23 T cell receptor beta chains below were found in one sample sequenced in a study of blood T cells in healthy people across ages. The authors ran a second PCR of about 7 to 11 cycles using a sample-barcoded 5' primer and a J-beta primer mix. TCRdb fed the 5' RACE reads into MiXCR, producing one record per CDR3 protein. The repertoire holds about 1,600,000 distinct CDR3 sequences, with around 42% as singletons. Sample: blood. The receptors originated from a woman aged 18-29 years in good health.

The genes are TRBV29-1 and TRBJ2-1; TRBD1 or TRBD2 may be the D gene (5 bases each). The germline V and J ends were trimmed by 4 bases and 8 bases, with 18 bases remaining between them. Germline-derived CDR1 and CDR2 are SQVTM and ANQGSEA. The CDR3 runs 14 residues. The CDR3 DNA reads TGCAGCGTTGGGGACGAGGGGTCGGTCGATGAGCAGTTCTTC. Its protein product is CSVGDEGSVDEQFF.

This clonotype was detected only a few times. This chain links TRBV4-2 with TRBJ1-4; TRBD1 agrees at 10 bases. With 4 bases clipped from V and 8 bases from J, the junction kept 4 bases outside the gene matches. Germline CDR1 reads LGHNA; CDR2 reads YNFKEQ. This CDR3 spans 14 amino acids. CDR3 nucleotides: TGTGCCAGCAGCCGCACGACAGGGGGCGAAAAACTGTTTTTT. This translates into CASSRTTGGEKLFF.

The J gene is TRBJ2-7, the V gene TRBV28, with 9 nucleotides matching TRBD1. Germline-derived CDR1 and CDR2 are MDHEN and SYDVKM. V dropped 5 bases and J dropped 5; count of bases not matched to a gene: 10. This CDR3 is built from 15 residues. In DNA, the CDR3 is TGTGCCAGCAGTCCCCAACAGGGGGCAAGGGACGAGCAGTACTTC. This gives the protein CASSPQQGARDEQYF.

The table lists this clonotype with a few counts. The gene calls are TRBV4-1 and TRBJ2-3; possibly TRBD1 or TRBD2 for D (5 bases each). This CDR3 is 17 amino acids long. Trimming removed 4 bases at V and 2 bases at J, with 19 bases between. CDR1 is MGHRA, CDR2 YSYEKL, per germline. CDR3: CASSPDRGLSNTDTQYF. In nucleotides, the CDR3 is TGCGCCAGCAGCCCCGACAGAGGGCTATCGAACACAGATACGCAGTATTTT.

This clonotype was seen a handful of times. V gene TRBV28 combines with J gene TRBJ1-5; D gene ambiguous. V lost 7 bases and J 7 bases, leaving 11 bases between the germline ends. The germline V gene encodes CDR1 MDHEN and CDR2 SYDVKM. This CDR3 has 12 amino acids. The CDR3 sequence: CASTSSRQPQHF. In DNA form, the CDR3 reads TGTGCCAGCACTTCATCCCGGCAGCCCCAGCATTTT.

This clonotype was detected a few times. The chain uses TRBV15 and TRBJ2-1; 9 bases fit TRBD2. In germline, CDR1 is LNHNV, CDR2 YYDKDF (reference sequence). Trimming removed 1 base from V and 4 bases from J; junction bases left unmatched: 5. This CDR3 comprises 16 residues. The CDR3 here is CATSRGASGEYNEQFF. CDR3 DNA: TGTGCCACCAGCAGAGGGGCTAGCGGGGAATACAATGAGCAGTTCTTC.

V is TRBV11-2 and J is TRBJ2-5; D possibly corresponds to TRBD1 (6 bases). The V gene lost 7 bases and the J gene lost 11 bases, with 14 bases spanning the gap. Germline loops: CDR1 SGHAT, CDR2 FQNNGV. The CDR3 totals 11 residues. CDR3 sequence (DNA): TGTGCCAGCACCACAGGGTTTAAGCAGTACTTC. It specifies CASTTGFKQYF.

Comment on this clonotype: At one of its ends the junction is not consistent with the germline gene, which may arise from a read error. The chain combines TRBV3-1 with TRBJ2-2, with 8 nucleotides matching TRBD1. TRBJ1-1 explains the end of the DNA better; the J call may be wrong. The CDR3 is made up of 12 amino acids. CDR1 is LGHDT and CDR2 is YNNKEL in the germline V gene (reference sequence). The CDR3: CASSRTGTGAFF. For the CDR3, the DNA is TGTGCCAGCAGCCGGACAGGGACTGGAGCTTTCTTT.

The J gene is TRBJ2-3, the V gene TRBV20-1, with TRBD2 matching over 7 bases. Looked up from germline, CDR1 is DFQATT and CDR2 is SNEGSKA (reference sequence). Unmatched junction bases numbered 6, after V lost 6 bases and J lost 3 bases. CDR3 length: 13 amino acids. The CDR3 reads CSALGGYTDTQYF. CDR3 in DNA: TGCAGTGCACTGGGGGGGTATACAGATACGCAGTATTTT.

This clonotype has more than one count but fewer than ten. This rearrangement joins TRBV6-1 to TRBJ2-7, with a weak D call TRBD1 (5 bases). This CDR3 spans 19 amino acids. V lost 0 bases to trimming and J lost 3 bases, with 24 bases between them. Germline lookup yields CDR1 MNHNS and CDR2 SASEGT. CDR3 loop: CASSEARLWMESGYYEQYF. DNA for the CDR3: TGTGCCAGCAGTGAAGCACGGTTATGGATGGAATCAGGGTACTACGAGCAGTACTTC.

This clonotype occurred once. The V and J genes are TRBV7-9 and TRBJ2-1; 7 bases agree with TRBD1. V was pared by 8 bases and J by 1 base, with 8 bases of the junction left unmatched. In germline, CDR1 is SEHNR, CDR2 FQNEAQ (reference sequence). The CDR3 runs to 15 residues. CDR3 nucleotides: TGTGCCAGCCTAGTAGGGGGCCCATCCTACAATGAGCAGTTCTTC. Residues: CASLVGGPSYNEQFF.

This clonotype has more than one count but fewer than ten. The rearrangement links TRBV10-3 to TRBJ1-5, with D tentatively TRBD1 (5 bases). V lost 5 bases and J lost 2, with 10 bases in between. This CDR3 has 14 amino acids. Looked up from germline, CDR1 is ENHRY and CDR2 is SYGVKD. Here the CDR3 reads CAISPREGNQPQHF. The CDR3 coding sequence is TGTGCCATCAGTCCCAGGGAGGGCAATCAGCCCCAGCATTTT.

The table lists this clonotype with a few counts. This chain links TRBV28 with TRBJ2-7, with D hard to call. The CDR3 extends over 17 amino acids. Trimming left V 4 bases short and J 4 bases short, with 23 bases between. From germline, CDR1 is MDHEN and CDR2 SYDVKM. As DNA, the CDR3 is TGTGCCAGCAGTTGGGCGATGGGGTACGGGTCGGTTTACGAGCAGTACTTC. It encodes CASSWAMGYGSVYEQYF. The whole variable domain, filled in from reference TRBV28 and TRBJ2-7, reads DVKVTQSSRYLVKRTGEKVFLECVQDMDHENMFWYRQDPGLGLRLIYFSYDVKMKEKGDIPEGYSVSREKKERFSLILESASTNQTSMYLCASSWAMGYGSVYEQYFGPGTRLTVT.

CDR3 region: CASGMTINTGELFF. The CDR3 DNA sequence: TGTGCCAGCGGTATGACAATAAACACCGGGGAGCTGTTTTTT. The chain recombines TRBV3-1 with TRBJ2-2; no clear D. The CDR3 totals 14 residues. Trimming cost V 8 bases and J 2 bases, with 12 bases left between them. Germline CDR1 reads LGHDT; CDR2 reads YNNKEL (reference sequence).

This clonotype appeared a few times. The chain combines TRBV9 with TRBJ2-3; TRBD2 aligns across 12 bases. Germline CDR1 reads SGDLS; CDR2 reads YYNGEE. The CDR3 totals 15 residues. V was pared by 4 bases and J by 6 bases, with 6 bases of the junction left unmatched. The CDR3 loop is CASSPPSGGADTQYF. CDR3 DNA sequence: TGTGCCAGCAGCCCCCCTAGCGGGGGGGCGGATACGCAGTATTTT.

The rearrangement links TRBV6-4 to TRBJ2-3; D is tentatively TRBD1 or TRBD2 (5 bases each). This CDR3 comprises 16 residues. The germline V gene has CDR1 MRHNA and CDR2 SNTAGT. V was trimmed by 5 bases and J by 4 bases, leaving 19 bases between them. DNA of the CDR3: TGTGCCAGCAGTAATTCGACGACGGGGCTCGCAGATACGCAGTATTTT. Its translation is CASSNSTTGLADTQYF.

The chain couples TRBV18 to TRBJ2-1; 7 nucleotides line up with TRBD2. Unmatched junction bases numbered 3, after V lost 4 bases and J lost 0 bases. Germline V gene data show CDR1 as KGHSH and CDR2 as LQKENI. This CDR3 has 15 residues. The CDR3 DNA follows: TGTGCCAGCTCACTACTAGCGACCTCCTACAATGAGCAGTTCTTC. Its translation: CASSLLATSYNEQFF.

The rearrangement uses TRBV27 and TRBJ2-7; 7 nucleotides agree with TRBD1. This CDR3 is 16 amino acids long. Trimming at V came to 5 bases and at J to 2 bases, leaving 12 bases not matched to a gene. From germline, CDR1 is MNHEY and CDR2 SMNVEV (reference sequence). The CDR3 sequence: CASSTLPGGQAYEQYF. The CDR3 DNA reads TGTGCCAGCAGTACCCTACCAGGGGGTCAAGCCTACGAGCAGTACTTC.

This rearrangement joins TRBV30 to TRBJ2-5; D is unresolved. V was cut by 0 bases and J by 7 bases, with 15 bases left in between. CDR1 is GTSNPN, CDR2 SVGIG, per germline (reference sequence). CDR3 length: 14 residues. This CDR3 is CAWSVLYGRGTQYF. CDR3 coding DNA: TGTGCCTGGAGTGTACTATACGGCAGAGGGACCCAGTACTTC.

This clonotype was detected a few times. This rearrangement joins TRBV14 to TRBJ2-3; D may be TRBD2 (6 bases). The V and J ends lost 1 base and 6 bases respectively, with 20 bases between them. Germline V CDR1 and CDR2: SGHDN, FVKESK. The CDR3 has 17 amino acids. The CDR3: CASSQGPGTHPTDTQYF. The CDR3 region has the DNA TGTGCCAGCAGCCAAGGGCCCGGGACTCACCCCACGGATACGCAGTATTTT.

The chain carries TRBV18 and TRBJ2-1, with a tentative D call TRBD2 (5 bases). Looked up from germline, CDR1 is KGHSH and CDR2 is LQKENI. The CDR3 has 13 amino acids. V was trimmed by 9 bases and J by 4 bases, leaving 13 bases between them. Written as DNA, the CDR3 is TGTGCCAGTGGACCAGCGGCGTACAATGAGCAGTTCTTC. Its translation: CASGPAAYNEQFF.

This clonotype was found a few times. The chain has TRBV5-1 and TRBJ2-1; D could derive from TRBD1 or TRBD2 (6 bases each). The germline V gene has CDR1 SGHRS and CDR2 YFSETQ. There are 15 residues in the CDR3. The V end was cut by 4 bases, the J end by 5 bases, with 16 bases between. DNA for the CDR3: TGCGCCAGCAGCCAACTTTACGGGGGCCACAATGAGCAGTTCTTC. It is translated as CASSQLYGGHNEQFF.

This rearrangement joins TRBV7-9 to TRBJ2-1, with D uncertain. This CDR3 contains 11 residues. Germline loops: CDR1 SEHNR, CDR2 FQNEAQ (reference sequence). The germline V and J ends were trimmed by 8 bases and 2 bases, with 4 bases remaining between them. In DNA form, the CDR3 reads TGTGCCAGCGTTACCTACAATGAGCAGTTCTTC. Its protein is CASVTYNEQFF.